A selection of T cell receptor beta chains follows, all from one sample in a study of T cells in tuberculosis. This table comes from immunoSEQ multiplex PCR, and its TCRdb copy is limited to in-frame clones, with some not included. The table has about 33,000 clones, about 90% seen once. Sequences were derived from PBMCs, sampled at tuberculosis diagnosis. The origin of the receptors is an adult with tuberculosis. Some clones in this sample may be carry-over from other donors' samples. Each CDR3 is given with its conserved first and last residue. The D gene is left open where the match is weak. Clone sizes are given selectively: once, few, many, or a class where the clone is expanded.

J gene	V gene	D gene	clone size	CDR3 DNA	CDR3 protein
TRBJ2-7	TRBV18	-	-	TGTGCCAGCTCTCGAGCGACCGTCTACGAGCAGTACTTC	CASSRATVYEQYF
TRBJ2-7	TRBV23-1	-	-	TGCGCCAGCGGGCCCGAGCAGTACTTC	CASGPEQYF
TRBJ2-2	TRBV5-1	-	-	TGCGCCAGCAGCTTGGACGGAGCCGGGGAGCTGTTTTTT	CASSLDGAGELFF
TRBJ1-6	TRBV6-5	TRBD1	-	TGTGCCAGCAGCCCGACAGGGGAGGATTCACCCCTCCACTTT	CASSPTGEDSPLHF
TRBJ2-3	TRBV5-1	-	-	TGCGCCAGCAGCTTCTCAACTAGCACAGATACGCAGTATTTT	CASSFSTSTDTQYF
TRBJ1-2	TRBV19	-	-	TGTGCCAGTAGTCCCCTGGCAGTCCCAAACTATGGCTACACCTTC	CASSPLAVPNYGYTF
TRBJ1-6	TRBV5-5	TRBD1	-	TGTGCCAGCAGCCCACCCCCCGGACAGGGGGCGATCCCGGGTTCACCCCTCCACTTT	CASSPPPGQGAIPGSPLHF
TRBJ1-6	TRBV10-2	-	-	TGCGCCAGCAATGGCAGATGGGGACAAACTAAATATAATTCACCCCTCCACTTT	CASNGRWGQTKYNSPLHF
TRBJ2-7	TRBV5-1	TRBD1	-	TGCGCCAGCAGCTCGGGACAGGGGGCGTCCTACGAGCAGTACTTC	CASSSGQGASYEQYF
TRBJ2-3	TRBV19	TRBD1	-	TGTGCCAGTAGTATTGGGGACAGGGTGGGGGCTACGCAGTATTTT	CASSIGDRVGATQYF
TRBJ2-3	TRBV18	TRBD2	-	TGTGCCAGCTCACCCCGCGGACTAGCGGGGGTGACGGATACGCAGTATTTT	CASSPRGLAGVTDTQYF
TRBJ1-5	TRBV14	-	-	TGTGCCAGCAGCCAAGTCCCCGGCGGCCTTAGCAATCAGCCCCAGCATTTT	CASSQVPGGLSNQPQHF
TRBJ1-2	TRBV7-8	-	once	TGTGCCAGCAGCGCCCACCCCCAGGGCGGCTACACCTTC	CASSAHPQGGYTF
TRBJ1-5	TRBV19	TRBD1	-	TGTGCCAGTAGTATGGAGTGGGACAGGGGTCAGCCCCAGCATTTT	CASSMEWDRGQPQHF
TRBJ1-6	TRBV25-1	-	-	TGTGCCAGCAGCTCCCCGAGTTCACCCCTCCACTTT	CASSSPSSPLHF
TRBJ1-1	TRBV29-1	-	-	TGCAGCGTTGTCCACAGCATGAACACTGAAGCTTTCTTT	CSVVHSMNTEAFF
TRBJ1-2	TRBV4-2	-	-	TGTGCCAGCAGCCAAGATCTTTCCGGCTACACCTTC	CASSQDLSGYTF
TRBJ2-7	TRBV18	TRBD1	-	TGTGCCAGCTCACCATCGACAGGGGGCAGGTACGAGCAGTACTTC	CASSPSTGGRYEQYF
TRBJ2-7	TRBV5-1	-	once	TGCGCCAGCAGCTTTGGAGGGACAGCCTCCTACGAGCAGTACTTC	CASSFGGTASYEQYF
TRBJ1-2	TRBV19	-	-	TGTGCCAGTAGTATGTCAGGCGGAGGGTCGAACTATGGCTACACCTTC	CASSMSGGGSNYGYTF
TRBJ1-1	TRBV12-5	-	-	TGTGCTAGTGGTCCTGGACGGGATGAAGCTTTCTTT	CASGPGRDEAFF
TRBJ2-4	TRBV19	-	-	TGTGCCAGTAGTATAAGGGCTACAGGGAGGGACATTCAGTACTTC	CASSIRATGRDIQYF
TRBJ1-5	TRBV7-2	-	-	TGTGCCAGCAGCTTGACAGAATTCAATCAGCCCCAGCATTTT	CASSLTEFNQPQHF
TRBJ1-2	TRBV6-5	-	-	TGTGCCAGCAGCGGACGGCGGGGGCGGATTGGCTACACCTTC	CASSGRRGRIGYTF
TRBJ2-7	TRBV10-3	TRBD2	-	TGTGCCATCAGTGGTGGGCTAGCGGGGTCGTCTCACGAGCAGTACTTC	CAISGGLAGSSHEQYF
TRBJ2-7	TRBV18	-	-	TGTGCCAGCTCACCCCAGGGCAGTTCCTACGAGCAGTACTTC	CASSPQGSSYEQYF
TRBJ2-2	TRBV19	-	-	TGTGCCAGTAGGGACAGCCAGGCCGGGGAGCTGTTTTTT	CASRDSQAGELFF
TRBJ2-5	TRBV7-6	TRBD1	-	TGTGCCAGCAGCTTAGAACAGGGGGGAGAGACCCAGTACTTC	CASSLEQGGETQYF
TRBJ1-5	TRBV5-8	-	-	TGTGCCAGCAGCTTGGCCGTGAGCTTTCTTCAGCCCCAGCATTTT	CASSLAVSFLQPQHF
TRBJ2-3	TRBV7-9	TRBD2	-	TGTGCCAGCAGCTCTAGCGGGGGGGACACAGATACGCAGTATTTT	CASSSSGGDTDTQYF
TRBJ1-5	TRBV18	-	-	TGTGCCAGCTCACCGAGTTTGGGCAATCAGCCCCAGCATTTT	CASSPSLGNQPQHF
TRBJ2-3	TRBV2	-	-	TGTGCCAGCAGTACGAACCCCGGGACTAGCACAGATACGCAGTATTTT	CASSTNPGTSTDTQYF
TRBJ2-1	TRBV7-9	TRBD2	-	TGTGCCAGCAGCTTATCAGCTAGCGGGGGGGTCAATGAGCAGTTCTTC	CASSLSASGGVNEQFF
TRBJ1-2	TRBV7-2	TRBD1	-	TGTGCCAGCAGCCGGGACAGGGGATATGGCTACACCTTC	CASSRDRGYGYTF
TRBJ1-2	TRBV9	-	few	TGTGCCAGCAGCGTAGAGGGAGACTATGGCTACACCTTC	CASSVEGDYGYTF
TRBJ2-2	TRBV27	-	-	TGTGCCAGCAGTTTGGAGGGGGCTTTCTTAACCGGGGAGCTGTTTTTT	CASSLEGAFLTGELFF
TRBJ1-1	TRBV11-1	TRBD1	-	TGTGCCAGCAGCTTAGCGGTCAGGGACAGCGGAAACACTGAAGCTTTCTTT	CASSLAVRDSGNTEAFF
TRBJ2-7	TRBV25-1	-	-	TGTGCCAGCACCCCTCCAACCTCTCAGGGATTCCCCTACGAGCAGTACTTC	CASTPPTSQGFPYEQYF
TRBJ2-1	TRBV6-4	-	-	TGTGCCAGCAGTGATTCCGTATACAATGAGCAGTTCTTC	CASSDSVYNEQFF
TRBJ1-1	TRBV4-1	-	-	TGCGCCAGCAGCCAAGTTCAGGACCGGGGAGTGGTTGAAGCTTTCTTT	CASSQVQDRGVVEAFF
TRBJ2-1	TRBV5-4	-	few	TGTGCCAGCAGCCTGGACTCACACAATGAGCAGTTCTTC	CASSLDSHNEQFF
TRBJ1-6	TRBV5-1	-	-	TGCGCCAGCAGCTTCCAGGGCTTCTCCTATAATTCACCCCTCCACTTT	CASSFQGFSYNSPLHF
TRBJ1-1	TRBV19	-	once	TGTGCCAGTAGCCGCGCAGGGAGGACTGAAGCTTTCTTT	CASSRAGRTEAFF
TRBJ2-6	TRBV5-1	-	-	TGCGCCAGCAGCTTGGCCCCCAGCTCTGGGGCCAACGTCCTGACTTTC	CASSLAPSSGANVLTF
TRBJ2-7	TRBV5-1	TRBD1	-	TGCGCCAGCAGCTTGGGAAGCGGGACAGGGGGACCTGCGGAGCAGTACTTC	CASSLGSGTGGPAEQYF
TRBJ2-7	TRBV2	TRBD1	-	TGTGCCAGCGAACAGGGGCCCTCCTACGAGCAGTACTTC	CASEQGPSYEQYF
TRBJ2-3	TRBV25-1	-	-	TGTGCCAGCAGTCAAGGGGTTGTAGGAAGCACAGATACGCAGTATTTT	CASSQGVVGSTDTQYF
TRBJ2-3	TRBV6-1	TRBD2	once	TGTGCCAGCAGTGGACGAGGACTAGCGGAAACAGATACGCAGTATTTT	CASSGRGLAETDTQYF
TRBJ2-2	TRBV9	-	-	TGTGCCAGCAGCGTAGGGAGACTTATCACCGGGGAGCTGTTTTTT	CASSVGRLITGELFF
TRBJ2-3	TRBV6-5	TRBD2	once	TGTGCCAGCAGTAGGACTAGAGGATTCACAGATACGCAGTATTTT	CASSRTRGFTDTQYF